Following are 14 T cell receptor beta chains from one sample sequenced in a study of CD8 T cells in ankylosing spondylitis. Findings of the study overall: Within ankylosing spondylitis blood, a TCR beta motif made up of several highly homologous variants appeared to be characteristic.

One entry per CDR3 protein results from TCRdb running MiXCR on the 5' RACE reads. The sample consists of some 840,000 distinct CDR3 sequences, about 11% of them appearing once. Their antigen targets remain unknown. The sequenced sample was blood, either unsorted or a sorted T cell fraction (not recorded which). All receptors derive from a male donor with ankylosing spondylitis.

The chain is built from TRBV4-2 and TRBJ1-2; no clear D gene. Between the trimmed V and J ends, which lost 0 bases and 8 bases, there was a span of 16 bases. Per germline, CDR1 LGHNA and CDR2 YNFKEQ. The CDR3 is 15 residues long. The CDR3 DNA is TGTGCCAGCAGCCAAGATTTGGGGAAAATTCTGGGCTACACCTTC. Amino acids: CASSQDLGKILGYTF.

Comments on this clonotype: Mismatch with germline at one junction end may stem from a read error. The chain employs TRBV20-1 and TRBJ2-1, with 7 bases lining up with TRBD2. This CDR3 spans 15 amino acids. Germline V gene sequence: CDR1 DFQATT, CDR2 SNEGSKA (reference sequence). The CDR3 nucleotides read TGCTGTGCCAAGGGATGGCGGGAGTTCTACAATGAGCAGTTCTTC. It codes for CCAKGWREFYNEQFF.

This clonotype was observed a handful of times. The chain couples TRBV9 to TRBJ2-3, with D hard to call. V was clipped by 1 base and J by 4 bases, with 7 bases between them. CDR1 is SGDLS, CDR2 YYNGEE, per germline. The CDR3 is 13 amino acids. The CDR3: CASSVYLPDTQYF. CDR3 coding DNA: TGTGCCAGCAGCGTATACCTACCAGATACGCAGTATTTT.

The CDR3 nucleotides read TGTGCCAGCGTTATTACTGAAGCTTTCTTT. Residues: CASVITEAFF. The chain has TRBV7-9 and TRBJ1-1; D is unresolved. The CDR3 is 10 residues long. Looked up from germline, CDR1 is SEHNR and CDR2 is FQNEAQ (reference sequence). Trimming shortened V by 8 bases and J by 5 bases, and 6 bases separated the two germline ends. Combining the CDR3 with reference TRBV7-9 and TRBJ1-1 gives the whole variable domain DTGVSQNPRHKITKRGQNVTFRCDPISEHNRLYWYRQTLGQGPEFLTYFQNEAQLEKSRLLSDRFSAERPKGSFSTLEIQRTEQGDSAMYLCASVITEAFFGQGTRLTVV.

The chain couples TRBV28 to TRBJ2-5; D gene uncertain. CDR3 length: 13 residues. Germline V lookup: CDR1 MDHEN, CDR2 SYDVKM. V was shortened by 5 bases and J by 5 bases, with 12 bases between the two germline ends. The CDR3 DNA follows: TGTGCCAGCAGTGGCCAGTTGCGGGAGACCCAGTACTTC. Its translation is CASSGQLRETQYF.

There are a few counts of this clonotype. V gene TRBV4-3 combines with J gene TRBJ2-1, with D perhaps matching TRBD1 (7 bases). CDR1 is LGHNA and CDR2 is YSLEER in the germline V gene. The length of the CDR3 is 15 residues. The V and J ends lost 6 bases and 9 bases respectively, with 21 bases between them. The CDR3: CASSRAPAGGSEQFF. CDR3 in DNA: TGCGCCAGCAGTCGCGCCCCGGCAGGGGGGTCTGAGCAGTTCTTC.

This clonotype was found once. This chain connects TRBV11-1 to TRBJ1-1; 7 nucleotides line up with TRBD1. This CDR3 region has 11 residues. V gave up 3 bases and J gave up 11 bases; unmatched junction bases: 3. Germline CDR1 is SGHAT and CDR2 is FQDESV (reference sequence). The CDR3 DNA reads as TGTGCCAGCAGCTTTCAGGGGGAGGCTTTCTTT. Amino acids: CASSFQGEAFF.

The chain carries TRBV7-9 and TRBJ2-5; D perhaps matches TRBD1 (5 bases). In germline, CDR1 is SEHNR, CDR2 FQNEAQ (reference sequence). This CDR3 spans 15 amino acids. Trimming shortened V by 2 bases and J by 5 bases, and 15 bases separated the two germline ends. The CDR3 reads CASSLLGRAGETQYF. The DNA for the CDR3 is TGTGCCAGCAGCTTACTGGGCAGGGCTGGGGAGACCCAGTACTTC.

This clonotype was found a few times. This sequence joins TRBV5-1 and TRBJ2-1; tentative D call: TRBD2 (5 bases). Germline CDR1 and CDR2: SGHRS and YFSETQ. The V end was cut by 4 bases, the J end by 7 bases, with 18 bases between. The CDR3 is 15 residues long. CDR3 sequence: CASSLVGSGYNEQFF. CDR3 sequence (DNA): TGCGCCAGCAGCCTTGTGGGATCGGGGTATAATGAGCAGTTCTTC.

The chain uses TRBV4-3 and TRBJ2-7; D gene ambiguous. The V gene lost 4 bases and the J gene lost 4 bases, with 14 bases spanning the gap. Germline CDR1 reads LGHNA; CDR2 reads YSLEER. This CDR3 has 14 amino acids. In DNA form, the CDR3 reads TGCGCCAGCAGCCGAGAGAGCTTAGGGTACGAGCAGTACTTC. Translation gives CASSRESLGYEQYF.

This clonotype occurred a few times. The chain has TRBV24-1 and TRBJ2-3, with a possible D match to TRBD2 (5 bases). Trimming took off 6 bases at V and 2 bases at J, with 14 bases between the two ends. The CDR3 runs to 15 residues. The V gene's germline CDR1 is KGHDR and CDR2 SFDVKD. The CDR3 sequence is CATSYWSGTTDTQYF. The DNA of the CDR3 is TGTGCCACCAGTTATTGGAGCGGAACCACAGATACGCAGTATTTT.

CDR3 protein: CSAFGTVYNEQFF. As DNA, the CDR3 is TGCAGTGCTTTCGGGACAGTTTACAATGAGCAGTTCTTC. The genes are TRBV20-1 and TRBJ2-1, with 7 bases that match TRBD1. The trim removed 5 bases at V and 4 bases at J, leaving 5 bases unmatched. Germline CDR1 reads DFQATT; CDR2 reads SNEGSKA (reference sequence). The CDR3 spans 13 residues.

This clonotype turned up a few times. The chain is built from TRBV20-1 and TRBJ1-3, with D hard to call. The CDR3 covers 14 residues. Germline V CDR1 and CDR2: DFQATT, SNEGSKA (reference sequence). V lost 1 base and J lost 10, with 17 bases in between. Here the CDR3 reads CSARVAGTGRTIYF. In DNA, the CDR3 is TGCAGTGCTAGAGTGGCGGGAACCGGTCGGACCATATATTTT.

This clonotype showed up just a few times. As DNA, the CDR3 is TGTGCCAGCAGCGCCACCGGGACAGGGATCGGGGAGCTGTTTTTT. This sequence encodes CASSATGTGIGELFF. The rearrangement links TRBV2 to TRBJ2-2; 9 positions match TRBD1. The trim removed 6 bases at V and 7 bases at J, leaving 9 bases unmatched. There are 15 residues in the CDR3. CDR1 is SNHLY, CDR2 FYNNEI, per germline.